Below, 31 T cell receptor beta chains from the same sample are listed, as sequenced in a study of T cell responses to AZD1222 COVID-19 vaccine. The table came from immunoSEQ multiplex PCR; TCRdb's copy has only in-frame clones and leaves some out. The sample has 95,000 to 150,000 clones; over 75% are singletons. Sequencing was performed on peripheral blood, taken on day 0 of AZD1222 vaccination. These receptors were obtained from an adult in good health.

This clone was detected only once. The V call is TRBV27, the J call TRBJ1-4, with no clear D. Germline CDR1 is MNHEY and CDR2 is SMNVEV (reference sequence). The ends were cut back, 6 bases at V and 10 bases at J, with 12 bases in the middle. CDR3 size: 12 residues. The CDR3 region is CASRELSGKLFF. The CDR3 nucleotides are TGTGCCAGCAGGGAACTTTCAGGAAAACTGTTTTTT.

This chain connects TRBV19 to TRBJ2-1, with 14 bases fitting TRBD2. There are 16 residues in the CDR3. Trimming removed 6 bases from V and 15 bases from J; junction bases left unmatched: 16. Germline V lookup: CDR1 LNHDA, CDR2 SQIVND (reference sequence). This CDR3 reads CASSPHPGLAGVEWFF. As DNA, the CDR3 is TGTGCCAGTAGCCCGCATCCGGGACTAGCGGGAGTCGAGTGGTTCTTC.

The chain joins TRBV30 to TRBJ1-1, with D unresolved. The germline V gene has CDR1 GTSNPN and CDR2 SVGIG (reference sequence). With 1 base removed from V and 1 base from J, the gap between germline ends came to 7 bases. This CDR3 has 13 amino acids. CDR3 coding DNA: TGTGCCTGGAGTGGACGGCCGAACACTGAAGCTTTCTTT. Encoded protein: CAWSGRPNTEAFF.

The V and J genes are TRBV7-9 and TRBJ2-7; possibly TRBD1 for D (5 bases). Trimming removed 5 bases at V and 1 base at J, with 12 bases between. This CDR3 region has 14 residues. The V gene's germline CDR1 is SEHNR and CDR2 FQNEAQ (reference sequence). This chain's CDR3 is CASSARQRSYEQYF. The CDR3 bases are TGTGCCAGCAGCGCACGACAGCGTTCCTACGAGCAGTACTTC.

The V gene is TRBV5-4, the J gene TRBJ1-2, with unresolved D. This CDR3 region has 15 residues. From germline, CDR1 is SGHNT and CDR2 YYREEE (reference sequence). V was clipped by 3 bases and J by 0 bases, with 12 bases between them. The CDR3 DNA sequence: TGTGCCAGCAGCTCGAAACACAGCACTAACTATGGCTACACCTTC. It yields the protein CASSSKHSTNYGYTF.

The chain joins TRBV7-9 to TRBJ2-3, with D maybe TRBD2 (5 bases). Germline CDR1 and CDR2: SEHNR and FQNEAQ (reference sequence). The CDR3 has 15 residues. Trimming removed 1 base from V and 1 base from J, with 9 bases in between. CDR3 protein: CASSLGAEGTDTQYF. CDR3 sequence (DNA): TGTGCCAGCAGCTTAGGGGCGGAGGGCACAGATACGCAGTATTTT. Complete variable domain (other parts from reference TRBV7-9 and TRBJ2-3): DTGVSQNPRHKITKRGQNVTFRCDPISEHNRLYWYRQTLGQGPEFLTYFQNEAQLEKSRLLSDRFSAERPKGSFSTLEIQRTEQGDSAMYLCASSLGAEGTDTQYFGPGTRLTVL.

This clone has more than one count but fewer than ten. This chain joins TRBV27 and TRBJ1-2; D call uncertain. Germline assignment: CDR1 MNHEY and CDR2 SMNVEV (reference sequence). This CDR3 comprises 15 residues. The V and J ends lost 3 bases and 8 bases respectively, with 19 bases between them. CDR3 protein: CASSFSGRSSGGYTF. The CDR3 nucleotides read TGTGCCAGCAGTTTTTCAGGACGCTCATCTGGCGGCTACACCTTC.

The genes are TRBV5-1 and TRBJ1-2; D perhaps matches TRBD1 (5 bases). The CDR3 sequence is 14 residues long. V was cut by 1 base and J by 6 bases, with 13 bases left in between. The germline V gene has CDR1 SGHRS and CDR2 YFSETQ. The DNA of the CDR3 is TGCGCCAGCAGCTTGTCCAGGGCATACGATGGCTACACCTTC. It yields the protein CASSLSRAYDGYTF. The full variable domain, its missing parts supplied by reference TRBV5-1 and TRBJ1-2, is KAGVTQTPRYLIKTRGQQVTLSCSPISGHRSVSWYQQTPGQGLQFLFEYFSETQRNKGNFPGRFSGRQFSNSRSEMNVSTLELGDSALYLCASSLSRAYDGYTFGSGTRLTVV.

This rearrangement joins TRBV6-5 to TRBJ1-2; D uncertain. CDR1 is MNHEY and CDR2 is SVGAGI in the germline V gene. Trimming took 4 bases from V and 1 from J, leaving 13 bases between them. The CDR3 is made up of 15 amino acids. In nucleotides, the CDR3 is TGTGCCAGCAGTTCCCCGAATTCCTATAACTATGGCTACACCTTC. Amino acids: CASSSPNSYNYGYTF.

V is TRBV6-2 or TRBV6-3 and J is TRBJ2-7; D not resolved. CDR1 is MNHEY, CDR2 SVGEGT, per germline. Trimming cost V 5 bases and J 2 bases, with 13 bases left between them. The CDR3 is 14 residues long. The CDR3 loop reads CASSLPLLPYEQYF. In DNA form, the CDR3 reads TGTGCCAGCAGTCTACCACTACTTCCCTACGAGCAGTACTTC.

The rearrangement uses TRBV5-6 and TRBJ2-5; possible D gene TRBD1, 6 bases. This CDR3 has 16 residues. From germline, CDR1 is SGHDT and CDR2 YYEEEE. V shed 4 bases and J shed 0 bases, with 16 bases lying between them. The CDR3 DNA is TGTGCCAGCAGCGATTCCCCCACAGGGTACCAAGAGACCCAGTACTTC. As protein: CASSDSPTGYQETQYF. Based on the CDR3 plus reference TRBV5-6 and TRBJ2-5, the full variable domain is DAGVTQSPTHLIKTRGQQVTLRCSPKSGHDTVSWYQQALGQGPQFIFQYYEEEERQRGNFPDRFSGHQFPNYSSELNVNALLLGDSALYLCASSDSPTGYQETQYFGPGTRLLVL.

The J gene is TRBJ2-7, the V gene TRBV9; TRBD2 matches 11 bases. The CDR3 loop spans 16 amino acids. V lost 3 bases to trimming and J lost 4 bases; unmatched junction nucleotides: 9. The germline V gene encodes CDR1 SGDLS and CDR2 YYNGEE. DNA of the CDR3: TGTGCCAGCAGCGCCGGCTATGGGACTAGCGGATACGAGCAGTACTTC. The encoded protein is CASSAGYGTSGYEQYF.

The CDR3 DNA follows: TGTGCCTGGGCCAAAGGGATTTCCAACTATGGCTACACCTTC. It translates to CAWAKGISNYGYTF. The chain has TRBV30 and TRBJ1-2, with D uncertain. V was shortened by 5 bases and J by 2 bases, with 15 bases between the two germline ends. This CDR3 contains 14 residues. The V gene's germline CDR1 is GTSNPN and CDR2 SVGIG (reference sequence).

V is TRBV9 and J is TRBJ2-5; unclear D gene. The CDR3 contains 13 residues. V shed 1 base and J shed 4 bases, with 8 bases lying between them. In germline, CDR1 is SGDLS, CDR2 YYNGEE. The DNA for the CDR3 is TGTGCCAGCAGCGTAAATGTGGGAGAGACCCAGTACTTC. Translating it yields CASSVNVGETQYF.

The chain recombines TRBV6-1 with TRBJ1-4, with D perhaps matching TRBD1 (6 bases). The CDR3 contains 17 residues. Per the germline V gene, CDR1 is MNHNS and CDR2 is SASEGT. V dropped 4 bases and J dropped 0 bases, with 15 bases sitting between them. The CDR3 nucleotides read TGTGCCAGCAGTGGCACAGGGACTTTGGCAACTAATGAAAAACTGTTTTTT. Its protein is CASSGTGTLATNEKLFF.

This clone is categorized as medium-sized. This rearrangement joins TRBV5-1 to TRBJ1-6, with D unclear. This CDR3 contains 13 residues. Germline CDR1 reads SGHRS; CDR2 reads YFSETQ. V dropped 0 bases and J dropped 9 bases, with 7 bases sitting between them. The CDR3 sequence is CASSLGATSPLHF. CDR3 bases: TGCGCCAGCAGCTTGGGGGCCACTTCACCCCTCCACTTT. The full variable domain, its missing parts supplied by reference TRBV5-1 and TRBJ1-6, is KAGVTQTPRYLIKTRGQQVTLSCSPISGHRSVSWYQQTPGQGLQFLFEYFSETQRNKGNFPGRFSGRQFSNSRSEMNVSTLELGDSALYLCASSLGATSPLHFGNGTRLTVT.

The genes are TRBV29-1 and TRBJ1-1; D remains unclear. V was trimmed by 1 base and J by 1 base, leaving 10 bases between them. CDR1 and CDR2 (germline): SQVTM, ANQGSEA. The CDR3 consists of 14 residues. The CDR3 region has the DNA TGCAGCGTTGAAGCGCCTCGGGGGAACACTGAAGCTTTCTTT. The encoded protein is CSVEAPRGNTEAFF.

This chain connects TRBV3-1 (or the pseudogene TRBV3-2) to TRBJ1-1; D is possibly TRBD1 (6 bases). V lost 5 bases to trimming and J lost 7 bases, with 11 bases between them. This CDR3 region has 12 residues. The germline V gene encodes CDR1 LGHDT and CDR2 YNNKEL (reference sequence). Here the CDR3 DNA reads TGTGCCAGCAGCTACGGACAGATTGAAGCTTTCTTT. Translating gives CASSYGQIEAFF.

Here the CDR3 reads CSTRQGAGEKLFF. The CDR3 DNA is TGCAGCACGAGGCAGGGGGCTGGGGAAAAACTGTTTTTT. The chain recombines TRBV29-1 with TRBJ1-4; TRBD1 aligns across 8 bases. Looked up from germline, CDR1 is SQVTM and CDR2 is ANQGSEA. After removal of 8 bases from V and 8 bases from J, the junction contained 10 bases not matched to a gene. The length of the CDR3 is 13 residues.

In its sample, this clone was seen once. The chain combines TRBV6-5 with TRBJ2-5; D unclear. Between the trimmed V and J ends, which lost 3 bases and 1 base, there was a span of 6 bases. The CDR3 is made up of 13 amino acids. Germline values: CDR1 MNHEY, CDR2 SVGAGI. For the CDR3, the DNA is TGTGCCAGCAGTTATAGCTTCCAAGAGACCCAGTACTTC. Translation gives CASSYSFQETQYF.

The genes are TRBV18 and TRBJ1-5; D not certain. In germline, CDR1 is KGHSH, CDR2 LQKENI. The CDR3 is 16 amino acids. Trimming took off 1 base at V and 0 bases at J, with 10 bases between the two ends. The CDR3 sequence: CASSPRRSYSNQPQHF. CDR3 coding DNA: TGTGCCAGCTCACCACGTCGGAGCTATAGCAATCAGCCCCAGCATTTT.

This chain connects TRBV5-4 to TRBJ1-1, with TRBD1 as a possible D gene (5 bases). This CDR3 spans 16 amino acids. Deletions cut 4 bases from V and 7 bases from J, with 23 bases between. Per germline, CDR1 SGHNT and CDR2 YYREEE (reference sequence). CDR3: CASSPGGQMREGEAFF. The CDR3 DNA sequence: TGTGCCAGCAGCCCCGGCGGACAAATGCGAGAGGGTGAAGCTTTCTTT.

The J gene is TRBJ2-7, the V gene TRBV24-1; 12 nucleotides match TRBD2. V dropped 5 bases and J dropped 2; count of bases not matched to a gene: 9. Germline V gives CDR1 KGHDR, CDR2 SFDVKD. CDR3 length equals 17 residues. The CDR3 loop reads CATSAPLLAGGTYEQYF. In DNA form, the CDR3 reads TGTGCCACCAGTGCCCCTCTACTAGCGGGGGGAACCTACGAGCAGTACTTC.

This clone was seen more than once but under ten times. The rearrangement uses TRBV6-5 and TRBJ2-7; D remains ambiguous. V was clipped by 8 bases and J by 2 bases, with 16 bases between them. The CDR3 sequence is 14 residues long. In germline, CDR1 is MNHEY, CDR2 SVGAGI. The DNA of the CDR3 is TGTGCCAGCGGGTACTACCCTCCCCCCTACGAGCAGTACTTC. It encodes CASGYYPPPYEQYF.

The V gene is TRBV6-2 or TRBV6-3, the J gene TRBJ2-1; 11 positions match TRBD2. Germline assignment: CDR1 MNHEY and CDR2 SVGEGT. V gave up 4 bases and J gave up 7 bases; unmatched junction bases: 12. The CDR3 has 17 residues. The CDR3 sequence is CASSSPLAGGRYNEQFF. The CDR3 DNA reads TGTGCCAGCAGTTCCCCATTAGCGGGAGGGCGATATAATGAGCAGTTCTTC.

The gene calls are TRBV2 and TRBJ1-4; no definite D call. The V end was cut by 5 bases, the J end by 4 bases, with 14 bases between. Germline loops: CDR1 SNHLY, CDR2 FYNNEI. This CDR3 is 15 amino acids long. The CDR3, as DNA: TGTGCCAGCAGTATTACAATAACGGGTAATGAAAAACTGTTTTTT. Residues: CASSITITGNEKLFF.

CDR3 loop: CAVSPGSAETQYF. The DNA of the CDR3 is TGTGCCGTTTCCCCAGGGTCCGCAGAGACCCAGTACTTC. The rearrangement uses TRBV5-4 and TRBJ2-5; a possible D gene is TRBD1 (5 bases). Germline V gene lookup returns CDR1 SGHNT and CDR2 YYREEE (reference sequence). There are 13 residues in the CDR3. The germline V and J ends were trimmed by 10 bases and 4 bases, with 17 bases remaining between them.

V is TRBV11-3 and J is TRBJ1-1; 10 nucleotides align to TRBD1. V was clipped by 4 bases and J by 4 bases; unmatched bases: 6. The CDR3 has 15 amino acids. Germline V gives CDR1 SGHNT, CDR2 YENEEA. The CDR3 coding sequence is TGTGCCAGCAGCTCGACAGGGGGCGGGTCCACTGAAGCTTTCTTT. As protein: CASSSTGGGSTEAFF.

This chain joins TRBV5-1 and TRBJ2-2, with D hard to call. CDR3 size: 14 residues. The germline gives CDR1 SGHRS, CDR2 YFSETQ. Trimming removed 0 bases at V and 5 bases at J, with 8 bases between. This CDR3 reads CASSLEGSTGELFF. The CDR3 DNA is TGCGCCAGCAGCTTGGAAGGTTCGACCGGGGAGCTGTTTTTT.

The rearrangement uses TRBV30 and TRBJ1-4; D unresolved. From germline, CDR1 is GTSNPN and CDR2 SVGIG (reference sequence). V was cut by 5 bases and J by 0 bases, with 7 bases left in between. CDR3 length: 13 residues. The CDR3 sequence is CAWGWTTNEKLFF. For the CDR3, the DNA is TGTGCCTGGGGTTGGACAACTAATGAAAAACTGTTTTTT.

The chain joins TRBV7-3 to TRBJ1-6; TRBD1 aligns across 8 bases. The V gene's germline CDR1 is SGHTA and CDR2 FQGTGA. The CDR3 has 13 residues. V trimming: 5 bases; J trimming: 11 bases; junction bases outside the gene matches: 5. DNA for the CDR3: TGTGCCAGCAGCGCCCGACAGGGGACACCCCTCCACTTT. Amino acids: CASSARQGTPLHF.